The 11 T cell receptor beta chains presented below share a single source sample, sequenced in a study of control samples from healthy donors and cancer patients. Clones were sequenced by immunoSEQ multiplex PCR, and TCRdb holds only the in-frame ones, with some missing. Here the sample spans 120,000 or so clones, around 92% being singletons. Sequenced sample: PBMCs. The receptors shown here come from a man of 80 years or more with head and neck cancer.

This sequence joins TRBV3-1 (or the pseudogene TRBV3-2) and TRBJ2-1; D is ambiguous. Germline assignment: CDR1 LGHDT and CDR2 YNNKEL (reference sequence). This CDR3 comprises 15 residues. The ends were cut back, 3 bases at V and 6 bases at J, with 15 bases in the middle. The CDR3 is CASSQELRVGNEQFF. The CDR3 nucleotides are TGTGCCAGCAGCCAGGAGCTAAGGGTTGGCAATGAGCAGTTCTTC.

This chain joins TRBV7-9 and TRBJ2-3; the match to TRBD2 covers 11 bases. Looked up from germline, CDR1 is SEHNR and CDR2 is FQNEAQ (reference sequence). Trimming took 5 bases from V and 8 from J; bases not matched to a gene: 15. The CDR3 consists of 17 residues. As DNA, the CDR3 is TGTGCCAGCAGCCAACTCGGACTAGCGGGTGGGAGAGGTACGCAGTATTTT. Encoded protein: CASSQLGLAGGRGTQYF.

The chain combines TRBV7-8 with TRBJ1-2, with 8 bases matching TRBD1. Germline V gene lookup returns CDR1 SGHVS and CDR2 FQNEAQ. V shed 2 bases and J 5 bases; nucleotides not matched to a gene: 7. The CDR3 totals 15 residues. The CDR3 nucleotides read TGTGCCAGCAGCTTAATGGGGCAGGGGGCTTATGGCTACACCTTC. This gives the protein CASSLMGQGAYGYTF.

This chain connects TRBV14 to TRBJ1-2; 7 bases agree with TRBD1. Germline CDR1 SGHDN, CDR2 FVKESK. V dropped 4 bases and J dropped 3; count of bases not matched to a gene: 5. The CDR3 extends over 14 amino acids. The CDR3 sequence is CASSPTGSHYGYTF. For the CDR3, the DNA is TGTGCCAGCAGCCCGACAGGGAGTCACTATGGCTACACCTTC. The whole variable domain, remainder taken from reference TRBV14 and TRBJ1-2, is EAGVTQFPSHSVIEKGQTVTLRCDPISGHDNLYWYRRVMGKEIKFLLHFVKESKQDESGMPNNRFLAERTGGTYSTLKVQPAELEDSGVYFCASSPTGSHYGYTFGSGTRLTVV.

The chain is built from TRBV25-1 and TRBJ2-1; maybe TRBD1 (6 bases). The CDR3 consists of 13 residues. V was cut by 4 bases and J by 8 bases, with 12 bases left in between. The V gene's germline CDR1 is MGHDK and CDR2 SYGVNS. CDR3: CASSVGQTDEQFF. Written as DNA, the CDR3 is TGTGCCAGCAGTGTTGGACAGACGGATGAGCAGTTCTTC.

The V gene is TRBV30, the J gene TRBJ2-2, with 13 bases identical to TRBD2. Germline CDR1 is GTSNPN and CDR2 is SVGIG (reference sequence). The CDR3 totals 16 residues. Trimming at V came to 2 bases and at J to 4 bases, leaving 4 bases not matched to a gene. The CDR3 loop reads CAWSRLAGGGTGELFF. Written as DNA, the CDR3 is TGTGCCTGGAGTCGACTAGCGGGGGGTGGCACCGGGGAGCTGTTTTTT.

This clone was detected once. This chain joins TRBV5-5 and TRBJ2-1, with 7 bases identical to TRBD2. After removal of 1 base from V and 3 bases from J, the junction contained 1 base not matched to a gene. There are 14 residues in the CDR3. In germline, CDR1 is SGHKS, CDR2 YYEKEE (reference sequence). CDR3 sequence reads: CASSLSSGYNEQFF. For the CDR3, the DNA is TGTGCCAGCAGCTTGTCTAGCGGCTACAATGAGCAGTTCTTC.

This clone was recorded only once. The chain uses TRBV25-1 and TRBJ1-3; tentative D call: TRBD1 (5 bases). Trimming removed 4 bases at V and 5 bases at J, with 15 bases between. The germline V gene has CDR1 MGHDK and CDR2 SYGVNS. This CDR3 is built from 15 residues. The CDR3 reads CASSVGPGERNTIYF. As DNA, the CDR3 is TGTGCCAGCAGTGTGGGACCTGGAGAGAGAAACACCATATATTTT.

The rearrangement uses TRBV19 and TRBJ2-1; TRBD1 is a possible D gene (6 bases). Trimming pared 8 bases from V and 0 bases from J, leaving 11 bases between. Germline V CDR1 and CDR2: LNHDA, SQIVND (reference sequence). The CDR3 length is 14 residues. CDR3 DNA sequence: TGTGCCAGTCTGCAGGGGAACTCCTACAATGAGCAGTTCTTC. It is translated as CASLQGNSYNEQFF.

The J gene is TRBJ1-2, the V gene TRBV3-1 (or the pseudogene TRBV3-2); no definite D call. Per germline, CDR1 LGHDT and CDR2 YNNKEL (reference sequence). Trimming removed 2 bases at V and 8 bases at J, with 12 bases between. The CDR3 has 13 amino acids. This CDR3 is CASSQLNSDGYTF. The CDR3 bases are TGTGCCAGCAGCCAATTAAACAGCGACGGCTACACCTTC.

Only a few counts were recorded for this clone. The rearrangement joins TRBV4-1 to TRBJ1-2; D gene unclear. CDR1 is MGHRA and CDR2 is YSYEKL in the germline V gene. The CDR3 is 12 amino acids. V was clipped by 4 bases and J by 2 bases, with 5 bases between them. CDR3 nucleotide sequence: TGCGCCAGCAGCCGCCCCAACTATGGCTACACCTTC. This translates into CASSRPNYGYTF.